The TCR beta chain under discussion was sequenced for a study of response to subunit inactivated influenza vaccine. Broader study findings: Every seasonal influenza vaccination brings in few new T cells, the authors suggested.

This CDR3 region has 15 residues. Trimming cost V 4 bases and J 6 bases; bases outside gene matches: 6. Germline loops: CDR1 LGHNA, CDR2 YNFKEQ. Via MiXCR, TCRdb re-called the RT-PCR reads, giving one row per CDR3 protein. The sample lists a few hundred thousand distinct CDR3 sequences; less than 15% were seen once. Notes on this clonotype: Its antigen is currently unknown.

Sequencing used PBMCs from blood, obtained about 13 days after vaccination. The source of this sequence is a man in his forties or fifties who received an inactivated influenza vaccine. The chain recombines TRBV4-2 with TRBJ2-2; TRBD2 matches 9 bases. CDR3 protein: CASSPGGGASGELFF. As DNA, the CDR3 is TGTGCCAGCAGCCCGGGCGGGGGGGCTTCCGGGGAGCTGTTTTTT.